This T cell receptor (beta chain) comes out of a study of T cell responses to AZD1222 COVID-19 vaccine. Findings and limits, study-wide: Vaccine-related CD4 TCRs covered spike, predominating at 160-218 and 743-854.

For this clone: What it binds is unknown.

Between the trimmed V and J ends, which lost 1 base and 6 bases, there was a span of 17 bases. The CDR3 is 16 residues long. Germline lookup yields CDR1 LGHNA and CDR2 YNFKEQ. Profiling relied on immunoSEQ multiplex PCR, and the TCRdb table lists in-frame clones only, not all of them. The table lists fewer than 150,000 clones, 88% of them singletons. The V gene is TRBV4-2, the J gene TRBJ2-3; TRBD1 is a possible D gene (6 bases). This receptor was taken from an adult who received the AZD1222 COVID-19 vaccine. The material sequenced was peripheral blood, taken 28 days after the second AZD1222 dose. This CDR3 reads CASSQGGQGFSDTQYF. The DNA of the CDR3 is TGTGCCAGCAGCCAAGGCGGCCAGGGGTTTTCGGATACGCAGTATTTT.